The clone carrying this TCR beta chain was counted ten times or more. This sample stems from a study of Graves' ophthalmopathy and Graves' hyperthyroidism. Looked up from germline, CDR1 is SGHRS and CDR2 is YFSETQ. The CDR3 contains 16 residues. V was shortened by 4 bases and J by 9 bases, with 23 bases between the two germline ends. RNA transcripts were the source from which TCR beta CDR3 regions were amplified. RT-PCR with HTBI primers came first, then second-round multiplex PCR. TCRdb analysed the multiplex PCR reads with MiXCR anew, one entry per CDR3 protein. The sample lists 210,000 or so distinct CDR3 sequences, just under 30% seen once, with approximately 8.2% in the top ten.

The clonotype originates from a man in his fifties or sixties with Graves' ophthalmopathy. The sequencing input was peripheral blood. V gene TRBV5-1 combines with J gene TRBJ2-4; the D call may be TRBD1 or TRBD2 (6 bases each). The CDR3 loop is CASSLEGGRPWGIQYF. The CDR3 coding sequence is TGCGCCAGCAGCCTGGAGGGGGGTAGGCCCTGGGGCATTCAGTACTTC.